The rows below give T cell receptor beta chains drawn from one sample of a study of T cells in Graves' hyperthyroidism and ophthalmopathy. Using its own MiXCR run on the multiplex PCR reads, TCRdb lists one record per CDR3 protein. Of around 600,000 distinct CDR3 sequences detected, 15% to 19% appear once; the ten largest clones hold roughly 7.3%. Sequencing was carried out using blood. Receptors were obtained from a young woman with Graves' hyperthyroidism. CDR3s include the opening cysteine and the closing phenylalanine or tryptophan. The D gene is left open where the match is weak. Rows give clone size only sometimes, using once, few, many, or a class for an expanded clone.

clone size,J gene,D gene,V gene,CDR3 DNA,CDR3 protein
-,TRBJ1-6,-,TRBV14,TGTGCCAGCAGCCAAGATCCAGGAGCCGGGTCACCCCTCCACTTT,CASSQDPGAGSPLHF
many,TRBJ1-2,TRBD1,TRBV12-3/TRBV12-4,TGTGCCAGCAGCTCGGCGGGACAGTCTAACTATGGCTACACCTTC,CASSSAGQSNYGYTF
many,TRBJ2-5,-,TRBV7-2,TGTGCCAGCACTCCAAACAGGGTGGGAGCGCCACCGTTGTACTTC,CASTPNRVGAPPLYF
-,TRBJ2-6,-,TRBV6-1,TGTGCCACAACACCGGCAGTAGGGGCCAACGTCCTGACTTTC,CATTPAVGANVLTF
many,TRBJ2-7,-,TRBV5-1,TGCGCCAGCAGCTGGGGAGCGGTAGACTACGAGCAGTACTTC,CASSWGAVDYEQYF
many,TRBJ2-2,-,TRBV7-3,TGTGCCAGCAGCTTAGAGGGAGTGTCCACCGGGGAGCTGTTTTTT,CASSLEGVSTGELFF
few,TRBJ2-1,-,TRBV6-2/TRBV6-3,TGTGCCAGCAGTTATGGGGAAGGTGAGCAGTTCTTC,CASSYGEGEQFF
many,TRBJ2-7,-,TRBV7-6,TGTGCCAGCAGCTTGCCCAGTTGGCAGGGCCCCTCCGAGCAGTACTTC,CASSLPSWQGPSEQYF
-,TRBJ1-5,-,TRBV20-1,TGCAGTGCTAGAGATCTCGGACTTAGCAATCAGCCCCAGCATTTT,CSARDLGLSNQPQHF
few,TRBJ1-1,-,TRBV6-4,TGTGCCAGCAGTGACAACAGGGAGGGTTTAAGGAACACTGAAGCTTTCTTT,CASSDNREGLRNTEAFF
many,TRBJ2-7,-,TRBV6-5,TGTGCCAGCAGTTACTCCCCAGGGGCCGAGCAGTACTTC,CASSYSPGAEQYF
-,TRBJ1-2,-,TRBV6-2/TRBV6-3,TGTGCCAGCAGTTCCATGGCTACCTATGGCTACACCTTC,CASSSMATYGYTF
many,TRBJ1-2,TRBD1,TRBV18,TGTGCCAGCTCACCATGGACAGGGGGCAACTATGGCTACACCTTC,CASSPWTGGNYGYTF
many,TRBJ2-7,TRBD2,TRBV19,TGTGCCAGTAGCCTGCGGGGGACCACTACTTACGAGCAGTACTTC,CASSLRGTTTYEQYF
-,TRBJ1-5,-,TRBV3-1,TGTGCCAGCAGCCAAACATCGGCAGGTTATAGCAATCAGCCCCAGCATTTT,CASSQTSAGYSNQPQHF
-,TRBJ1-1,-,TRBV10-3,TGTGCCATCAGGCTAACGTTAACAAACACTGAAGCTTTCTTT,CAIRLTLTNTEAFF
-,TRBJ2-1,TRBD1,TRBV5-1,TGCGCCACCAACGACAGGGCCTCAAGCTCCTACAATGAGCAGTTCTTC,CATNDRASSSYNEQFF
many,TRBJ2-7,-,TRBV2,TGTGCCAGCACTCGACAGGCCAGGGAGCAGTACTTC,CASTRQAREQYF
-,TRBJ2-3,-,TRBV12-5,TGTGCTAGTGGTATAGCCTGGGGCGTTAGCACAGATACGCAGTATTTT,CASGIAWGVSTDTQYF
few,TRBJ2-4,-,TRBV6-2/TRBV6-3,TGTGCCAGCAGTGTTCCGTGGGCCAAAAACATTCAGTACTTC,CASSVPWAKNIQYF
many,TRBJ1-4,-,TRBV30,TGTGCCATCGCAATAGCAGTGGGTAGTGAAAAACTGTTTTTT,CAIAIAVGSEKLFF
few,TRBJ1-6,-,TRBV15,TGTGCCACCAGCAACCTCGTGCGCTCCTATAATTCACCCCTCCACTTT,CATSNLVRSYNSPLHF
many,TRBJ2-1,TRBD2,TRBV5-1,TGCGCCAGCAGCTTTACTAGCGGAAACAATGAGCAGTTCTTC,CASSFTSGNNEQFF
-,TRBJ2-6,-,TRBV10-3,TGTGCCACTGAGGGCGGGCGCCCCTCTGGGGCCAACGTCCTGACTTTC,CATEGGRPSGANVLTF
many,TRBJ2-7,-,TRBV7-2,TGTGCCAGCAGCTTAGCGCAGGCTGATAACGAGCAGTACTTC,CASSLAQADNEQYF
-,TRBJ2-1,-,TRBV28,TGTGCCAGCAGTTTACCTCCCTCCCCCAATGAGCAGTTCTTC,CASSLPPSPNEQFF
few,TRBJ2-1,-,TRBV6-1,TGTGCCAGCAGTTCTCTAGGGGGCAATGAGCAGTTCTTC,CASSSLGGNEQFF
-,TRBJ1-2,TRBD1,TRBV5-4,TGTGCCAGCAGTCTCTGGACAGGCTGGACTGGCTACACCTTC,CASSLWTGWTGYTF
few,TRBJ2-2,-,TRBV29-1,TGCAGCGTAACAGGAAGGACCGGGGAGCTGTTTTTT,CSVTGRTGELFF
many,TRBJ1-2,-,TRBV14,TGTGCCAGCAGCCAAGGCAGGGTGTATGGCTACACCTTC,CASSQGRVYGYTF
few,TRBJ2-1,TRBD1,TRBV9,TGTGCCAGCGGACAGGGAGATTACAATGAGCAGTTCTTC,CASGQGDYNEQFF
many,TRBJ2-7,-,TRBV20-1,TGCAGTGCCCCTATGACAGGAGACCCCTACGAGCAGTACTTC,CSAPMTGDPYEQYF
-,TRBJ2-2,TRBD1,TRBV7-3,TGTGCCAGCAGCCCAACGGGACAGGGATCCGGGGAGCTGTTTTTT,CASSPTGQGSGELFF
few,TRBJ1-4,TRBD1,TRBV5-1,TGCGCCAGCAGCTTGGGAGGGACAGGGGGTGAAAAACTGTTTTTT,CASSLGGTGGEKLFF
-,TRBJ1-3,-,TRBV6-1,TGTGCCAGCAGTAGACAGGCCTCTGGAAACACCATATATTTT,CASSRQASGNTIYF
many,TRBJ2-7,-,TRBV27,TGTGCCAGCAAACGGGGCGGGGGGACAGGTCTCTCCGAGCAGTACTTC,CASKRGGGTGLSEQYF
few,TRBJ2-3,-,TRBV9,TGTGCCAGCAGCGTCAACCTAAACACAGATACGCAGTATTTT,CASSVNLNTDTQYF
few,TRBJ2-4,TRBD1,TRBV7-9,TGTGCCAGCAGCCTCATCCCGGACAGGGGAGACATTCAGTACTTC,CASSLIPDRGDIQYF
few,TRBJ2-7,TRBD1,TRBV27,TGTGCCAGCAGTTTAACGGGACAGGGATTCTACGAGCAGTACTTC,CASSLTGQGFYEQYF
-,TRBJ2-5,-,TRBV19,TGTGCCAGTAGTCTATCCTTTGCAGGACAAGAGACCCAGTACTTC,CASSLSFAGQETQYF
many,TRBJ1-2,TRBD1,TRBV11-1,TGTGCCAGCAGCGGCACGGGACAGGGAATTTATGGCTACACCTTC,CASSGTGQGIYGYTF
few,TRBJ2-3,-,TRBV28,TGTGCCAGCAGTTTAGTGAGGGGGGGGGAAGATACGCAGTATTTT,CASSLVRGGEDTQYF
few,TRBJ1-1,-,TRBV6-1,TGTGCCAGCAGGAAGTGGAACACTGAAGCTTTCTTT,CASRKWNTEAFF
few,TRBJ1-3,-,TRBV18,TGTGCCAGCTCACCTTATCGGCCCCGCACTCCGGGGAACACCATATATTTT,CASSPYRPRTPGNTIYF
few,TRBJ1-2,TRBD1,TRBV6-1,TGTGCCAGCAGTGGACTGTTGCAGGGGGACAGGAATGGCTACACCTTC,CASSGLLQGDRNGYTF
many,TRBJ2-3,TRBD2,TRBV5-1,TGCGCCTTGGCGGGAGAGGATCCCACAGATACGCAGTATTTT,CALAGEDPTDTQYF
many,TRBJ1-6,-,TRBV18,TGTGCCAGCTCCCCGGGACGGAATTCACCCCTCCACTTT,CASSPGRNSPLHF
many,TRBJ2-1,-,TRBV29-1,TGCAGCGTTGAAGTTTCAGTGCCTGAGCAGTTCTTC,CSVEVSVPEQFF
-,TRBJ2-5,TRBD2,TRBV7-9,TGTGCCAGCAACGGACTAGCTCCTAGCCAAGAGACCCAGTACTTC,CASNGLAPSQETQYF
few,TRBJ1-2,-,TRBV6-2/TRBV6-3,TGTGCCAGCAGTTACTTACCGGAAAACCCTATCTATGGCTACACCTTC,CASSYLPENPIYGYTF
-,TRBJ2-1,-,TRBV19,TGTGCCAGTAGTATTACGAGTTTTACCTACAATGAGCAGTTCTTC,CASSITSFTYNEQFF
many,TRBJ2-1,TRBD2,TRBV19,TGTGCCAGTAGTGGATGGATCGGGGCGGGAGACAAGAATGAGCAGTTCTTC,CASSGWIGAGDKNEQFF
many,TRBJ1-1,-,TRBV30,TGTGCCTGGAGTCAATTCGGCATGAACACTGAAGCTTTCTTT,CAWSQFGMNTEAFF